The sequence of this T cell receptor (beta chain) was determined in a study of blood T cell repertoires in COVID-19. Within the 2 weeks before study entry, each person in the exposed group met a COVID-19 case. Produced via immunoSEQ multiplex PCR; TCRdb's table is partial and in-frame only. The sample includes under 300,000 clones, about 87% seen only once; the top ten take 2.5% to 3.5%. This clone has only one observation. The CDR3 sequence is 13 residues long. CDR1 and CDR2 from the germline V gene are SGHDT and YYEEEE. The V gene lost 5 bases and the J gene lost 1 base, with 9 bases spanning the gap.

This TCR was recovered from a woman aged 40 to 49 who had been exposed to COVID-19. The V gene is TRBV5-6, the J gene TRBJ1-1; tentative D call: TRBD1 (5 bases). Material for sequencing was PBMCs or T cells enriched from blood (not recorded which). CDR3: CASRSTGNTEAFF. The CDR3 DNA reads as TGTGCCAGCAGGAGCACAGGGAACACTGAAGCTTTCTTT. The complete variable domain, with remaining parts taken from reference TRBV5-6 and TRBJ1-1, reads DAGVTQSPTHLIKTRGQQVTLRCSPKSGHDTVSWYQQALGQGPQFIFQYYEEEERQRGNFPDRFSGHQFPNYSSELNVNALLLGDSALYLCASRSTGNTEAFFGQGTRLTVV.